The 30 T cell receptor beta chains reported below all come from one sample, sequenced in a study of human T cells and chemical hapten exposure. One entry per CDR3 protein, called by TCRdb with MiXCR from the 5' RACE reads. This table has under 150,000 distinct CDR3 sequences, approximately 20% appearing once. Sequencing started from total RNA isolated from unfractionated whole blood. The receptors shown here come from a human donor in good health.

The gene calls are TRBV7-8 and TRBJ2-3; D perhaps matches TRBD2 (6 bases). CDR1 is SGHVS, CDR2 FQNEAQ, per germline. The CDR3 sequence is 15 residues long. Trimming left V 3 bases short and J 3 bases short, with 13 bases between. The CDR3 nucleotides are TGTGCCAGCAGCTTGGACGGGAGTCGGACAGATACGCAGTATTTT. It specifies CASSLDGSRTDTQYF.

This clonotype was seen a few times. V gene TRBV29-1 combines with J gene TRBJ1-1; the D gene is possibly TRBD1 (5 bases). CDR1 and CDR2 (germline): SQVTM, ANQGSEA. The CDR3 consists of 10 residues. The CDR3 sequence is CSVRDPEAFF. CDR3 in DNA: TGCAGTGTACGGGACCCTGAAGCTTTCTTT.

This clonotype turned up a few times. The chain has TRBV4-1 and TRBJ1-2; D may be TRBD1 (5 bases). This CDR3 comprises 15 residues. V was pared by 1 base and J by 6 bases, with 15 bases between. From germline, CDR1 is MGHRA and CDR2 YSYEKL. Here the CDR3 DNA reads TGCGCCAGCAGCCAAGTGGGGCGTCCCCGGGATGGCTACACCTTC. This translates into CASSQVGRPRDGYTF.

J is TRBJ2-7 and V is TRBV28; no clear D. V shed 3 bases and J shed 2 bases, with 8 bases lying between them. Germline CDR1 reads MDHEN; CDR2 reads SYDVKM. There are 13 residues in the CDR3. The CDR3 loop is CASSLGTPYEQYF. The CDR3 coding sequence is TGTGCCAGCAGTTTGGGCACCCCCTACGAGCAGTACTTC. Together with reference TRBV28 and TRBJ2-7, the CDR3 gives the full variable domain: DVKVTQSSRYLVKRTGEKVFLECVQDMDHENMFWYRQDPGLGLRLIYFSYDVKMKEKGDIPEGYSVSREKKERFSLILESASTNQTSMYLCASSLGTPYEQYFGPGTRLTVT.

This rearrangement joins TRBV10-3 to TRBJ1-2; the D is unclear. The germline CDR1 and CDR2 sequences are ENHRY and SYGVKD. V lost 3 bases and J 6 bases, leaving 11 bases between the germline ends. This CDR3 spans 13 amino acids. The CDR3 loop reads CAISERDHNGYTF. The CDR3 DNA reads TGTGCCATCAGTGAACGAGATCATAATGGCTACACCTTC.

The rearrangement joins TRBV6-2 or TRBV6-3 to TRBJ2-1; 8 nucleotides align to TRBD2. This CDR3 is 18 amino acids long. V shed 4 bases, J shed 2 bases, and the junction held 13 bases outside the gene matches. CDR1 and CDR2 from the germline V gene are MNHEY and SVGEGT. CDR3 region: CASSSFSGSGTTYNEQFF. CDR3 sequence (DNA): TGTGCCAGCAGTTCATTCTCAGGTAGCGGGACCACCTACAATGAGCAGTTCTTC.

CDR3 in DNA: TGTGCCTGGAGTGTACGCGGATCCGGGGAGCTGTTTTTT. Translation: CAWSVRGSGELFF. V and J are TRBV30 and TRBJ2-2; D uncertain. The CDR3 covers 13 residues. The V end was cut by 0 bases, the J end by 6 bases, with 8 bases between. Germline V CDR1 and CDR2: GTSNPN, SVGIG (reference sequence).

This rearrangement joins TRBV25-1 to TRBJ1-4; D remains ambiguous. V shed 2 bases and J shed 5 bases, with 9 bases lying between them. Germline-derived CDR1 and CDR2 are MGHDK and SYGVNS. CDR3 length: 14 amino acids. CDR3 region: CASSERGANEKLFF. The DNA of the CDR3 is TGTGCCAGCAGTGAACGAGGCGCCAATGAAAAACTGTTTTTT.

J is TRBJ1-4 and V is TRBV28, with a tentative D call TRBD1 (6 bases). With 6 bases removed from V and 8 bases from J, the gap between germline ends came to 16 bases. The length of the CDR3 is 14 residues. Germline CDR1 is MDHEN and CDR2 is SYDVKM. This CDR3 reads CASRSTGGQEKLFF. Written as DNA, the CDR3 is TGTGCCAGCAGGTCCACCGGGGGGCAAGAAAAACTGTTTTTT.

This clonotype turned up a few times. The rearrangement links TRBV25-1 to TRBJ2-1, with TRBD2 identical over 10 bases. The J segment lost 6 bases and the V segment lost 5 bases, leaving 7 bases of the junction unmatched. The CDR3 runs 15 residues. Germline V CDR1 and CDR2: MGHDK, SYGVNS. The CDR3 nucleotides read TGTGCCAGCAGTTACCTAGCGGGAGTCGTCAATGAGCAGTTCTTC. Encoded protein: CASSYLAGVVNEQFF.

The chain links TRBV7-2 to TRBJ2-3; a weak D match, TRBD2 (5 bases). Trimming left V 6 bases short and J 2 bases short, with 9 bases between. This CDR3 has 13 amino acids. Germline-derived CDR1 and CDR2 are SGHTA and FQGNSA. CDR3 sequence reads: CASSGGFTDTQYF. The CDR3, as DNA: TGTGCCAGCAGTGGCGGGTTCACAGATACGCAGTATTTT.

There are a few counts of this clonotype. The rearrangement links TRBV19 to TRBJ2-3; TRBD1 agrees at 9 bases. The germline gives CDR1 LNHDA, CDR2 SQIVND (reference sequence). Trimming removed 9 bases from V and 1 base from J; junction bases left unmatched: 11. The length of the CDR3 is 16 residues. CDR3 region: CASTDRGLLRTDTQYF. CDR3 bases: TGTGCCAGCACGGACAGGGGTCTACTCCGCACAGATACGCAGTATTTT.

V and J are TRBV7-2 and TRBJ1-1; D is unresolved. Germline lookup yields CDR1 SGHTA and CDR2 FQGNSA. V was shortened by 0 bases and J by 1 base, with 6 bases between the two germline ends. The CDR3 runs to 14 residues. CDR3 loop: CASSLAPQNTEAFF. The CDR3 region has the DNA TGTGCCAGCAGCTTAGCCCCCCAGAACACTGAAGCTTTCTTT.

This clonotype turned up a few times. The chain combines TRBV28 with TRBJ2-7; 13 positions agree with TRBD2. Trimming cost V 3 bases and J 0 bases; bases outside gene matches: 17. Germline assignment: CDR1 MDHEN and CDR2 SYDVKM. This CDR3 has 21 amino acids. This CDR3 is CASSFPTELAGGPYSSYEQYF. CDR3 nucleotide sequence: TGTGCCAGCAGTTTCCCGACGGAACTAGCGGGAGGGCCCTACAGCTCCTACGAGCAGTACTTC. The complete variable domain, with remaining parts taken from reference TRBV28 and TRBJ2-7, reads DVKVTQSSRYLVKRTGEKVFLECVQDMDHENMFWYRQDPGLGLRLIYFSYDVKMKEKGDIPEGYSVSREKKERFSLILESASTNQTSMYLCASSFPTELAGGPYSSYEQYFGPGTRLTVT.

The chain employs TRBV13 and TRBJ2-3; unclear D gene. Germline values: CDR1 PRHDT, CDR2 FYEKMQ (reference sequence). This CDR3 spans 15 amino acids. Trimming stripped 2 bases from V and 0 bases from J, with 9 bases between. CDR3 amino acids: CASSLPASSTDTQYF. CDR3 in DNA: TGTGCCAGCAGCTTACCAGCGTCGAGCACAGATACGCAGTATTTT.

This clonotype occurred a few times. The chain joins TRBV2 to TRBJ2-3; 8 positions match TRBD2. Germline CDR1 SNHLY, CDR2 FYNNEI. The length of the CDR3 is 15 residues. Trimming took 4 bases from V and 3 from J; bases not matched to a gene: 6. For the CDR3, the DNA is TGTGCCAGCAGTGCCCCTGCGGGAGGTACAGATACGCAGTATTTT. This gives the protein CASSAPAGGTDTQYF.

This clonotype came up a few times. This rearrangement joins TRBV15 to TRBJ1-1; D is undetermined. This CDR3 has 13 residues. The V gene's germline CDR1 is LNHNV and CDR2 YYDKDF (reference sequence). Trimming left V 0 bases short and J 7 bases short, with 9 bases between. This chain's CDR3 is CATSREPHYEAFF. The CDR3 DNA reads as TGTGCCACCAGCAGAGAGCCACACTATGAAGCTTTCTTT. The complete variable domain, with remaining parts taken from reference TRBV15 and TRBJ1-1, reads DAMVIQNPRYQVTQFGKPVTLSCSQTLNHNVMYWYQQKSSQAPKLLFHYYDKDFNNEADTPDNFQSRRPNTSFCFLDIRSPGLGDTAMYLCATSREPHYEAFFGQGTRLTVV.

This clonotype was detected only a few times. This rearrangement joins TRBV24-1 to TRBJ2-1; 9 bases agree with TRBD2. The V gene end was trimmed by 2 bases and the J gene end by 9 bases; junction bases not matched to a gene: 7. The CDR3 spans 15 residues. The germline CDR1 and CDR2 sequences are KGHDR and SFDVKD. In DNA, the CDR3 is TGTGCCACCAGTGATTGGGGTAGCGGGAGTGGTGAGCAGTTCTTC. Translated: CATSDWGSGSGEQFF.

The chain joins TRBV29-1 to TRBJ2-2; 7 bases agree with TRBD2. The CDR3 spans 12 residues. Germline V gene data show CDR1 as SQVTM and CDR2 as ANQGSEA. With V trimmed by 8 bases and J by 6 bases, 6 bases remained unmatched. The CDR3 bases are TGCAGCTCGGGGGGAACGGCCGGGGAGCTGTTTTTT. Its protein product is CSSGGTAGELFF.

V is TRBV7-6 and J is TRBJ2-3; 7 nucleotides align to TRBD1. Germline V gene sequence: CDR1 SGHVS, CDR2 FNYEAQ. The length of the CDR3 is 14 residues. Losses at the gene ends were 1 base for V and 5 bases for J; bases not matched to a gene: 3. This CDR3 reads CASSLEGAGDTQYF. The CDR3 bases are TGTGCCAGCAGCTTAGAGGGGGCGGGAGATACGCAGTATTTT.

In its sample, this clonotype was seen many times. Germline and junction disagree at one end, which may indicate a read error. This chain joins TRBV7-7 and TRBJ2-1, with D maybe TRBD1 (5 bases). The germline V gene has CDR1 SSHAT and CDR2 FNYEAQ (reference sequence). The CDR3 is 15 residues long. The DNA for the CDR3 is TGTGCTAGCAGCTTAGGGGCAAGCTCCTACAATGAGCAGTTCTTC. Translated, it gives CASSLGASSYNEQFF.

This clonotype was counted a few times. The rearrangement links TRBV2 to TRBJ2-7, with a tentative D call TRBD1 (5 bases). CDR3 length equals 13 residues. Germline CDR1 and CDR2: SNHLY and FYNNEI. Trimming took 4 bases from V and 3 from J, leaving 10 bases between them. The DNA of the CDR3 is TGTGCCAGCAGTGTTAGGGGAATCTACGAGCAGTACTTC. This codes for CASSVRGIYEQYF. Filled out from reference TRBV2 and TRBJ2-7, the complete variable domain reads EPEVTQTPSHQVTQMGQEVILRCVPISNHLYFYWYRQILGQKVEFLVSFYNNEISEKSEIFDDQFSVERPDGSNFTLKIRSTKLEDSAMYFCASSVRGIYEQYFGPGTRLTVT.

The chain has TRBV2 and TRBJ2-1; D is perhaps TRBD1 (6 bases). This CDR3 comprises 16 residues. Per the germline V gene, CDR1 is SNHLY and CDR2 is FYNNEI. Trimming took 1 base from V and 5 from J, leaving 15 bases between them. CDR3 loop: CASSEEGITGHNEQFF. The CDR3 DNA reads TGTGCCAGCAGTGAAGAGGGGATTACAGGGCACAATGAGCAGTTCTTC.

This clonotype turned up a few times. The chain couples TRBV28 to TRBJ1-5; weak D call: TRBD1 (5 bases). Germline lookup yields CDR1 MDHEN and CDR2 SYDVKM. The germline V and J ends were trimmed by 6 bases and 11 bases, with 23 bases remaining between them. The CDR3 has 15 amino acids. In nucleotides, the CDR3 is TGTGCCAGCAGCGGCGGGATCTCCCCAGGGCCGACCCAGCATTTT. As protein: CASSGGISPGPTQHF.

This clonotype has a handful of counts. CDR3 sequence reads: CASSRGWPETNEKLFF. CDR3 nucleotide sequence: TGTGCCAGCAGCCGCGGGTGGCCGGAGACTAATGAAAAACTGTTTTTT. The chain joins TRBV11-2 to TRBJ1-4, with no clear D. The CDR3 totals 16 residues. Trimming took 5 bases from V and 2 from J, leaving 15 bases between them. The germline gives CDR1 SGHAT, CDR2 FQNNGV. The full variable domain, rest sourced from reference TRBV11-2 and TRBJ1-4, is EAGVAQSPRYKIIEKRQSVAFWCNPISGHATLYWYQQILGQGPKLLIQFQNNGVVDDSQLPKDRFSAERLKGVDSTLKIQPAKLEDSAVYLCASSRGWPETNEKLFFGSGTQLSVL.

In this sample, this clonotype turned up a few times. The chain recombines TRBV1 with TRBJ1-5. TRBV1 is given as a pseudogene. The CDR3 runs to 11 residues. The CDR3 loop is CTSSPNQPQHF. The DNA for the CDR3 is TGCACCAGCAGCCCTAATCAGCCCCAGCATTTT.

This clonotype occurred a few times. V usage is TRBV5-4 and J usage is TRBJ2-7; 7 bases agree with TRBD1. The V gene end was trimmed by 0 bases and the J gene end by 5 bases; junction bases not matched to a gene: 2. The length of the CDR3 is 13 residues. Per the germline V gene, CDR1 is SGHNT and CDR2 is YYREEE (reference sequence). CDR3 in amino acids: CASSLVDRNEQYF. CDR3 in DNA: TGTGCCAGCAGCTTGGTGGACAGGAACGAGCAGTACTTC.

The chain links TRBV29-1 to TRBJ2-7; a weak D match, TRBD1 (7 bases). CDR3 length equals 12 residues. CDR1 is SQVTM and CDR2 is ANQGSEA in the germline V gene. Trimming pared 6 bases from V and 6 bases from J, leaving 15 bases between. The CDR3 loop is CSVVRQGGEQYF. Here the CDR3 DNA reads TGCAGCGTCGTTAGACAGGGAGGCGAGCAGTACTTC.

There are a few counts of this clonotype. As DNA, the CDR3 is TGTGCCAGCAGCTCCGGGACCCCATTGCTCGAGCAGTACTTC. It yields the protein CASSSGTPLLEQYF. This rearrangement joins TRBV28 to TRBJ2-7, with D perhaps matching TRBD1 or TRBD2 (5 bases each). Trimming shortened V by 6 bases and J by 6 bases, and 18 bases separated the two germline ends. Germline V gene lookup returns CDR1 MDHEN and CDR2 SYDVKM. The CDR3 extends over 14 amino acids.

This clonotype was picked up a small number of times. The chain links TRBV13 to TRBJ1-1, with D possibly TRBD1 on 5 matching bases. Between the trimmed V and J ends, which lost 0 bases and 8 bases, there was a span of 10 bases. This CDR3 has 13 residues. The germline CDR1 and CDR2 sequences are PRHDT and FYEKMQ (reference sequence). In nucleotides, the CDR3 is TGTGCCAGCAGCTTAGGCCTCGCAGGGGAAGCTTTCTTT. Its protein is CASSLGLAGEAFF.